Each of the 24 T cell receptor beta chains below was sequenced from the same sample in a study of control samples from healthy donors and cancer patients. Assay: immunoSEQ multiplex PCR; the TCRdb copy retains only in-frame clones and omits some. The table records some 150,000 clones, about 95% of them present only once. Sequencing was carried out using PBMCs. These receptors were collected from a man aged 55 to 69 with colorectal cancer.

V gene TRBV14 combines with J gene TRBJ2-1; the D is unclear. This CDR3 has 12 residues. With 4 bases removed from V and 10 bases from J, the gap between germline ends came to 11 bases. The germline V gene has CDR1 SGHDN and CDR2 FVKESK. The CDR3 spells CASSLLRSEQFF. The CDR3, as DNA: TGTGCCAGCAGCCTCTTACGTAGCGAGCAGTTCTTC.

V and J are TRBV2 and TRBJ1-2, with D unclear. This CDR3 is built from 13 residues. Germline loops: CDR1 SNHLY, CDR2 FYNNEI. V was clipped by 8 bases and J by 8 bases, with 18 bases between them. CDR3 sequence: CASGILVGPGYTF. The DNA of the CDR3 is TGTGCCAGCGGTATCCTAGTGGGTCCCGGCTACACCTTC. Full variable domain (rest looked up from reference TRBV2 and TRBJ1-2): EPEVTQTPSHQVTQMGQEVILRCVPISNHLYFYWYRQILGQKVEFLVSFYNNEISEKSEIFDDQFSVERPDGSNFTLKIRSTKLEDSAMYFCASGILVGPGYTFGSGTRLTVV.

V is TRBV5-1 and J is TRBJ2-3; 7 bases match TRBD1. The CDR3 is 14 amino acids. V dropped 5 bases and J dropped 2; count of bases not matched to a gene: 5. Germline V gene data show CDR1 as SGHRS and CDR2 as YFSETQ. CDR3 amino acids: CASSRDSPTDTQYF. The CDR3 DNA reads TGCGCCAGCAGTAGGGACAGCCCCACAGATACGCAGTATTTT.

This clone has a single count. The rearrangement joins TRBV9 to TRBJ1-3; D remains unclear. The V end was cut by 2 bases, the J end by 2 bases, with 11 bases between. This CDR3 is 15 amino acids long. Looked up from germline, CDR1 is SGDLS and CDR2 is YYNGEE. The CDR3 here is CASSVSTGTGNTIYF. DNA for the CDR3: TGTGCCAGCAGCGTTTCGACGGGAACTGGAAACACCATATATTTT.

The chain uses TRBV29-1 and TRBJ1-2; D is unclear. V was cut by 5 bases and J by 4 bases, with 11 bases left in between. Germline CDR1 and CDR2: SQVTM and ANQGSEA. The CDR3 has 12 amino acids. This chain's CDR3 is CSVCCSGYGYTF. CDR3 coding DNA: TGCAGCGTTTGTTGCAGCGGCTATGGCTACACCTTC. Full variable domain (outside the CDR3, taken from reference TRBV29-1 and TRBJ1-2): SAVISQKPSRDICQRGTSLTIQCQVDSQVTMMFWYRQQPGQSLTLIATANQGSEATYESGFVIDKFPISRPNLTFSTLTVSNMSPEDSSIYLCSVCCSGYGYTFGSGTRLTVV.

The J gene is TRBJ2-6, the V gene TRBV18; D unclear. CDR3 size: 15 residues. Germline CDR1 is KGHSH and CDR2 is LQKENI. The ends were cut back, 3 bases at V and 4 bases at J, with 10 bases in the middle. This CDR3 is CASSPGSPGANVLTF. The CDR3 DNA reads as TGTGCCAGCTCACCGGGTAGTCCGGGGGCCAACGTCCTGACTTTC.

The CDR3 loop is CASSLGGLNMETQYF. In nucleotides, the CDR3 is TGCGCCAGCAGCTTGGGGGGACTAAACATGGAGACCCAGTACTTC. The chain joins TRBV5-1 to TRBJ2-5; 7 positions agree with TRBD2. The V gene end was trimmed by 0 bases and the J gene end by 5 bases; junction bases not matched to a gene: 7. This CDR3 spans 15 amino acids. CDR1 and CDR2 from the germline V gene are SGHRS and YFSETQ. Full variable domain (missing parts from reference TRBV5-1 and TRBJ2-5): KAGVTQTPRYLIKTRGQQVTLSCSPISGHRSVSWYQQTPGQGLQFLFEYFSETQRNKGNFPGRFSGRQFSNSRSEMNVSTLELGDSALYLCASSLGGLNMETQYFGPGTRLLVL.

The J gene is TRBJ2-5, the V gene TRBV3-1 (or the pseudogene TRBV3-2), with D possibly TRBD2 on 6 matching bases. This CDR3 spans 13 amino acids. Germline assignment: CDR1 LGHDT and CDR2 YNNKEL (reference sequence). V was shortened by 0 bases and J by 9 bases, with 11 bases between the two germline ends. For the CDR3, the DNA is TGTGCCAGCAGCCAAGATAGCGGAGCGTCCCAGTACTTC. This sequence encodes CASSQDSGASQYF.

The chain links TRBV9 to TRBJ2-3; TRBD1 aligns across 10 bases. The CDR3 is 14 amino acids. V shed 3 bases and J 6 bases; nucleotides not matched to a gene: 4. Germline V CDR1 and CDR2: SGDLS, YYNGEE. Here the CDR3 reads CASSADRGWDTQYF. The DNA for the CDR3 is TGTGCCAGCAGCGCGGACAGGGGGTGGGATACGCAGTATTTT.

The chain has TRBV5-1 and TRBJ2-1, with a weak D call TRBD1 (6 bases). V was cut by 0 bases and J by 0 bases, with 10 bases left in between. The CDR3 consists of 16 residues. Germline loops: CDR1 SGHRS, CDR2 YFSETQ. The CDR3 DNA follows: TGCGCCAGCAGCTTGGACGTGGGGGCCTCCTACAATGAGCAGTTCTTC. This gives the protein CASSLDVGASYNEQFF. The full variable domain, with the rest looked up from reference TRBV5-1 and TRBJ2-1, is KAGVTQTPRYLIKTRGQQVTLSCSPISGHRSVSWYQQTPGQGLQFLFEYFSETQRNKGNFPGRFSGRQFSNSRSEMNVSTLELGDSALYLCASSLDVGASYNEQFFGPGTRLTVL.

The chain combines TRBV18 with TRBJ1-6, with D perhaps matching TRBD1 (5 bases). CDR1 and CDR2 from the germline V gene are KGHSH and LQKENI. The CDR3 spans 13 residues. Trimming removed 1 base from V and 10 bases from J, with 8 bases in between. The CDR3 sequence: CASSPRDFSPLHF. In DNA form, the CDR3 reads TGTGCCAGCTCACCACGGGACTTCTCACCCCTCCACTTT. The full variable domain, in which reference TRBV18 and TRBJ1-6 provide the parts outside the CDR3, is NAGVMQNPRHLVRRRGQEARLRCSPMKGHSHVYWYRQLPEEGLKFMVYLQKENIIDESGMPKERFSAEFPKEGPSILRIQQVVRGDSAAYFCASSPRDFSPLHFGNGTRLTVT.

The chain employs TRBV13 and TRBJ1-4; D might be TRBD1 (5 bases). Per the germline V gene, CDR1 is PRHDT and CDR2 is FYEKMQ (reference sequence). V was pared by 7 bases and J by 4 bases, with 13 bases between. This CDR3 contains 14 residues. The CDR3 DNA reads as TGTGCCAGCACCCTCGGGGGGTTTAATGAAAAACTGTTTTTT. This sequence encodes CASTLGGFNEKLFF.

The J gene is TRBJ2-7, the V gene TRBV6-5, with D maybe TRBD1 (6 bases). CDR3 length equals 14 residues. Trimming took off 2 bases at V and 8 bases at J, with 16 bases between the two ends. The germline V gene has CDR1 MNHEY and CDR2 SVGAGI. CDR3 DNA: TGTGCCAGCAGTTACAACAGGGATAGCTATCAGCAGTACTTC. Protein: CASSYNRDSYQQYF.

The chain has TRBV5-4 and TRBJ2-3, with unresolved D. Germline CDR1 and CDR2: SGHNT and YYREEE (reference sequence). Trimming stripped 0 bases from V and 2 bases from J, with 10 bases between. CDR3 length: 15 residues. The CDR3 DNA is TGTGCCAGCAGCTTGGACGGCGCTAACACAGATACGCAGTATTTT. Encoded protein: CASSLDGANTDTQYF. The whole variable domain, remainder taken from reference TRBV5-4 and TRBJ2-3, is ETGVTQSPTHLIKTRGQQVTLRCSSQSGHNTVSWYQQALGQGPQFIFQYYREEENGRGNFPPRFSGLQFPNYSSELNVNALELDDSALYLCASSLDGANTDTQYFGPGTRLTVL.

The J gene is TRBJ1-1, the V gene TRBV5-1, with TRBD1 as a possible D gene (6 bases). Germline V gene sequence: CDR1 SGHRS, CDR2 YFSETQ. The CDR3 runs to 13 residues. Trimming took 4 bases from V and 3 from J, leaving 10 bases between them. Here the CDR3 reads CASSPSGDTEAFF. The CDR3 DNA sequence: TGCGCCAGCAGCCCGTCAGGGGACACTGAAGCTTTCTTT.

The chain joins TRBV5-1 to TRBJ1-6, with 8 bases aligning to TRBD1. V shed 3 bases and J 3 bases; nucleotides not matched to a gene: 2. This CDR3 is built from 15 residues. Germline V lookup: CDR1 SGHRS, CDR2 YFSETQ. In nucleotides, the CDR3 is TGCGCCAGCAGCTCGGACAGGGACTATAATTCACCCCTCCACTTT. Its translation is CASSSDRDYNSPLHF.

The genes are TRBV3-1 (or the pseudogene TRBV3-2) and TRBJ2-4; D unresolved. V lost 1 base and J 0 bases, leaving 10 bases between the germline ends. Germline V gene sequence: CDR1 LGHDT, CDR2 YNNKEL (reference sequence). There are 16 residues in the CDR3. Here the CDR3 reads CASSQGWHLAKNIQYF. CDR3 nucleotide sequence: TGTGCCAGCAGCCAAGGGTGGCACCTAGCCAAAAACATTCAGTACTTC.

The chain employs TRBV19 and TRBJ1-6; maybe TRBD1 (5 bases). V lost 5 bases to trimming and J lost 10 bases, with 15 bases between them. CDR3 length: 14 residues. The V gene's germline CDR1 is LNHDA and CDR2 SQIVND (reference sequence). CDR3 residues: CASSSAGLSSPLHF. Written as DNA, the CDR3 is TGTGCCAGTAGTTCGGCGGGGCTATCCTCACCCCTCCACTTT.

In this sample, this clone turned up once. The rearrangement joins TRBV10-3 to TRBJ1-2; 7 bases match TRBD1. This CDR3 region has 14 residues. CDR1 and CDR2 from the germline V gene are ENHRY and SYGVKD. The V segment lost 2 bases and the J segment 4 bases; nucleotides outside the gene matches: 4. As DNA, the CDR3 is TGTGCCATCAGTGAGCAGGGGGGTAGCTATGGCTACACCTTC. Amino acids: CAISEQGGSYGYTF.

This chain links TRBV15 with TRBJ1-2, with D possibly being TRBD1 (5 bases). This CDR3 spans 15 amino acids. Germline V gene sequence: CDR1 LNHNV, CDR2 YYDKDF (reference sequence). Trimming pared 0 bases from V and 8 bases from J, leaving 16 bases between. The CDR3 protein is CATSRDSEGRYGYTF. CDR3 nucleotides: TGTGCCACCAGCAGAGATTCGGAGGGGCGTTACGGCTACACCTTC.

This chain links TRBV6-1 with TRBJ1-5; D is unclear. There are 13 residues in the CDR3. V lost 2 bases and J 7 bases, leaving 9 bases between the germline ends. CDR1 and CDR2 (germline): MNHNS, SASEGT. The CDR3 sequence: CASSEKGRQPQHF. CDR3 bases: TGTGCCAGCAGTGAAAAGGGTAGGCAGCCCCAGCATTTT.

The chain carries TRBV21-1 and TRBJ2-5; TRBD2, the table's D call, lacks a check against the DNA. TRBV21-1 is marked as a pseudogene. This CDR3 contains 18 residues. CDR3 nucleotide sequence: TGTGCCAGCACCTGGGGGATTATAGCGGGGGGCCTCCAAGAGACCCAGTACTTC. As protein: CASTWGIIAGGLQETQYF.

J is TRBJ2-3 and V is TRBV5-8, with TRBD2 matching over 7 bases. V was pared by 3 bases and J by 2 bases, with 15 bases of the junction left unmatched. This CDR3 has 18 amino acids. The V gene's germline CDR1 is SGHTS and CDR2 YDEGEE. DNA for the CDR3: TGTGCCAGCAGCTCCCATAGTATGAGCGGGGCCTTCACAGATACGCAGTATTTT. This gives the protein CASSSHSMSGAFTDTQYF.

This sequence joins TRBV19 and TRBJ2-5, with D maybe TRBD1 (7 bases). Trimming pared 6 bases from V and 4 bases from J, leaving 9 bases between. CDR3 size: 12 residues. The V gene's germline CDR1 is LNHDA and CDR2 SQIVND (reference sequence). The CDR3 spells CASSQGGETQYF. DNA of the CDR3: TGTGCCAGTAGCCAGGGGGGAGAGACCCAGTACTTC.